The 23 T cell receptor beta chains below were found in one sample sequenced in a study of blood T cell repertoires in COVID-19. Profiling relied on immunoSEQ multiplex PCR, and the TCRdb table lists in-frame clones only, not all of them. Among about 40,000 clones listed, around 89% were seen once. Sample: peripheral blood. Source of these receptors: a man between 65 and 85 years old with active COVID-19.

The chain employs TRBV27 and TRBJ1-5, with TRBD1 matching 7 bases. Germline CDR1 reads MNHEY; CDR2 reads SMNVEV (reference sequence). Unmatched junction bases numbered 13, after V lost 6 bases and J lost 5 bases. The CDR3 is made up of 16 amino acids. CDR3 sequence reads: CASRAMRDRRDQPQHF. CDR3 in DNA: TGTGCCAGCAGAGCGATGCGGGACAGAAGGGATCAGCCCCAGCATTTT.

V and J are TRBV6-5 and TRBJ1-1, with 7 bases lining up with TRBD1. The trim removed 6 bases at V and 8 bases at J, leaving 9 bases unmatched. From germline, CDR1 is MNHEY and CDR2 SVGAGI. The CDR3 sequence is 13 residues long. CDR3 in DNA: TGTGCCAGCAGCCGCCTCCCGACAGGGGAAGCTTTCTTT. It translates to CASSRLPTGEAFF.

The V call is TRBV6-2 or TRBV6-3, the J call TRBJ1-1, with 7 bases identical to TRBD1. The V segment lost 5 bases and the J segment 0 bases; nucleotides outside the gene matches: 3. There are 14 residues in the CDR3. The germline V gene has CDR1 MNHEY and CDR2 SVGEGT. The CDR3 reads CASSRDSLNTEAFF. CDR3 bases: TGTGCCAGCAGTCGGGACAGCCTGAACACTGAAGCTTTCTTT.

This clone was picked up a small number of times. The rearrangement uses TRBV5-1 and TRBJ2-7, with 8 bases aligning to TRBD1. Trimming took 4 bases from V and 5 from J; bases not matched to a gene: 11. Per germline, CDR1 SGHRS and CDR2 YFSETQ. The CDR3 is 15 residues long. Here the CDR3 DNA reads TGCGCCAGCAGCGCTGGGGACAGGACGTCCAACGAGCAGTACTTC. The encoded protein is CASSAGDRTSNEQYF.

This clone was detected a few times. The chain recombines TRBV2 with TRBJ1-5; 10 bases are shared with TRBD1. The CDR3 extends over 15 amino acids. Germline lookup yields CDR1 SNHLY and CDR2 FYNNEI. The V gene end was trimmed by 7 bases and the J gene end by 7 bases; junction bases not matched to a gene: 10. CDR3 in amino acids: CASTPRQTGGQPQHF. The CDR3 bases are TGTGCCAGCACTCCCAGGCAGACAGGGGGCCAGCCCCAGCATTTT.

V usage is TRBV28 and J usage is TRBJ1-5; 7 bases are a match to TRBD1. V trimming: 7 bases; J trimming: 2 bases; junction bases outside the gene matches: 11. The germline V gene encodes CDR1 MDHEN and CDR2 SYDVKM. The CDR3 runs 16 residues. This chain's CDR3 is CASTPTGNPRNQPQHF. The CDR3 DNA follows: TGTGCCAGCACCCCGACAGGGAACCCCCGCAATCAGCCCCAGCATTTT.

The J gene is TRBJ1-6, the V gene TRBV6-2 or TRBV6-3; D is unclear. CDR3 length equals 13 residues. CDR1 MNHEY and CDR2 SVGEGT come from the germline V gene. The V gene lost 4 bases and the J gene lost 8 bases, with 9 bases spanning the gap. Written as DNA, the CDR3 is TGTGCCAGCAGTTCACAACAGTATTCACCCCTCCACTTT. It specifies CASSSQQYSPLHF.

V is TRBV18 and J is TRBJ1-1; 10 bases match TRBD1. CDR1 and CDR2 from the germline V gene are KGHSH and LQKENI. After removal of 4 bases from V and 3 bases from J, the junction contained 2 bases not matched to a gene. The CDR3 runs to 14 residues. Written as DNA, the CDR3 is TGTGCCAGCTCACTCGGGACAGGGGACACTGAAGCTTTCTTT. It codes for CASSLGTGDTEAFF.

The chain recombines TRBV5-1 with TRBJ1-6; 7 bases map to TRBD1. The germline V gene encodes CDR1 SGHRS and CDR2 YFSETQ. V trimming: 5 bases; J trimming: 0 bases; junction bases outside the gene matches: 2. CDR3 length equals 15 residues. The CDR3 DNA reads TGCGCCAGCAGGACAGGGAGCTCCTATAATTCACCCCTCCACTTT. As protein: CASRTGSSYNSPLHF.

This clone was counted once. The V gene is TRBV11-2, the J gene TRBJ1-1; perhaps TRBD1 as D (6 bases). The germline V gene has CDR1 SGHAT and CDR2 FQNNGV. The V and J ends lost 8 bases and 8 bases respectively, with 9 bases between them. The CDR3 contains 10 residues. The DNA for the CDR3 is TGTGCCAGCGAGGACAGCGAAGCTTTCTTT. The encoded protein is CASEDSEAFF.

This clone was seen only a few times. The V and J genes are TRBV18 and TRBJ1-3; possible D gene TRBD1, 5 bases. Germline V CDR1 and CDR2: KGHSH, LQKENI. The CDR3 loop spans 14 amino acids. The V end lost 6 bases, the J end lost 2 bases, and 11 bases lay between the germline ends. CDR3 region: CASSLQETGNTIYF. The DNA of the CDR3 is TGTGCCAGCTCTCTACAGGAGACTGGAAACACCATATATTTT.

This clone occurred a few times. This chain uses TRBV7-9 with TRBJ1-5; the D is unclear. CDR3 length: 16 amino acids. Trimming cost V 5 bases and J 0 bases, with 14 bases left between them. CDR1 and CDR2 (germline): SEHNR, FQNEAQ (reference sequence). CDR3 residues: CASSGLTSDSNQPQHF. The DNA for the CDR3 is TGTGCCAGCAGCGGGCTCACCTCCGATAGCAATCAGCCCCAGCATTTT.

This clone was recorded a few times. This chain connects TRBV7-8 to TRBJ2-7; D might be TRBD1 (6 bases). The ends were cut back, 4 bases at V and 7 bases at J, with 14 bases in the middle. The CDR3 runs 13 residues. The germline CDR1 and CDR2 sequences are SGHVS and FQNEAQ. Here the CDR3 reads CASSSAGVGEQYF. DNA of the CDR3: TGTGCCAGCAGCTCCGCAGGGGTGGGTGAGCAGTACTTC.

The rearrangement joins TRBV28 to TRBJ2-3; 7 bases are a match to TRBD2. The CDR3 loop spans 14 amino acids. CDR1 MDHEN and CDR2 SYDVKM come from the germline V gene. With V trimmed by 5 bases and J by 6 bases, 8 bases remained unmatched. DNA for the CDR3: TGTGCCAGCAGTGAAGGGGACTACGTGGATACGCAGTATTTT. Translating it yields CASSEGDYVDTQYF. Combining the CDR3 with reference TRBV28 and TRBJ2-3 gives the whole variable domain DVKVTQSSRYLVKRTGEKVFLECVQDMDHENMFWYRQDPGLGLRLIYFSYDVKMKEKGDIPEGYSVSREKKERFSLILESASTNQTSMYLCASSEGDYVDTQYFGPGTRLTVL.

The V and J genes are TRBV6-2 or TRBV6-3 and TRBJ1-2; D is unclear. Germline V gene data show CDR1 as MNHEY and CDR2 as SVGEGT. V was pared by 2 bases and J by 6 bases, with 10 bases between. The CDR3 is 13 amino acids. The CDR3 DNA follows: TGTGCCAGCAGTTACGTGTCTATCCATGGCTACACCTTC. This gives the protein CASSYVSIHGYTF.

The chain combines TRBV19 with TRBJ1-6; no clear D. Germline loops: CDR1 LNHDA, CDR2 SQIVND (reference sequence). Trimming cost V 1 base and J 5 bases, with 6 bases left between them. CDR3 length: 14 residues. The CDR3 DNA reads TGTGCCAGTAGTATAGTTCCGGATAATTCACCCCTCCACTTT. Protein: CASSIVPDNSPLHF.

The rearrangement links TRBV19 to TRBJ1-4, with D possibly TRBD1 on 5 matching bases. Germline V gene lookup returns CDR1 LNHDA and CDR2 SQIVND (reference sequence). The CDR3 runs to 12 residues. V lost 6 bases and J 4 bases, leaving 6 bases between the germline ends. CDR3 amino acids: CASSDSNEKLFF. DNA for the CDR3: TGTGCCAGTAGCGACAGTAATGAAAAACTGTTTTTT.

This clone has only one observation. This chain connects TRBV10-2 to TRBJ2-3; possibly TRBD2 for D (6 bases). V was shortened by 8 bases and J by 0 bases, with 12 bases between the two germline ends. Germline assignment: CDR1 WSHSY and CDR2 SAAADI. CDR3 length: 14 residues. The CDR3 DNA follows: TGCGCCAGCCGTCCCGGGACTAGCACAGATACGCAGTATTTT. Amino acids: CASRPGTSTDTQYF.

The chain joins TRBV11-2 to TRBJ1-3; TRBD1 matches at 7 bases. The V segment lost 3 bases and the J segment 4 bases; nucleotides outside the gene matches: 6. The CDR3 has 15 amino acids. The germline gives CDR1 SGHAT, CDR2 FQNNGV. The DNA for the CDR3 is TGTGCCAGCAGCTTTCCGACAGGGCTGGGAAACACCATATATTTT. It yields the protein CASSFPTGLGNTIYF.

A single count supports this clone. The CDR3, as DNA: TGTGCCAGTAGTATGTGGGGAGGGAGCAATCAGCCCCAGCATTTT. This translates into CASSMWGGSNQPQHF. V gene TRBV19 combines with J gene TRBJ1-5; D call uncertain. Between the trimmed V and J ends, which lost 3 bases and 1 base, there was a span of 10 bases. Germline values: CDR1 LNHDA, CDR2 SQIVND (reference sequence). The CDR3 is 15 amino acids.

This sequence joins TRBV2 and TRBJ2-5; D is perhaps TRBD1 (6 bases). Looked up from germline, CDR1 is SNHLY and CDR2 is FYNNEI. The CDR3 covers 13 residues. V shed 4 bases and J shed 3 bases, with 9 bases lying between them. The CDR3 spells CASSGGPEETQYF. CDR3 nucleotides: TGTGCCAGCAGTGGGGGGCCGGAAGAGACCCAGTACTTC.

Written as DNA, the CDR3 is TGTGCCAGCTCACGGAACAGGGGGAGCACAGATACGCAGTATTTT. This gives the protein CASSRNRGSTDTQYF. The chain uses TRBV18 and TRBJ2-3; 8 positions match TRBD1. CDR3 length: 15 residues. The germline gives CDR1 KGHSH, CDR2 LQKENI. Trimming took 4 bases from V and 0 from J; bases not matched to a gene: 3. The variable domain in full, completed from reference TRBV18 and TRBJ2-3, reads NAGVMQNPRHLVRRRGQEARLRCSPMKGHSHVYWYRQLPEEGLKFMVYLQKENIIDESGMPKERFSAEFPKEGPSILRIQQVVRGDSAAYFCASSRNRGSTDTQYFGPGTRLTVL.

By sample share, this clone is medium-sized. This chain joins TRBV13 and TRBJ1-4; 8 bases line up with TRBD1. Losses at the gene ends were 0 bases for V and 8 bases for J; bases not matched to a gene: 14. CDR3 length equals 18 residues. Germline lookup yields CDR1 PRHDT and CDR2 FYEKMQ (reference sequence). The CDR3 sequence: CASSLGRDRIPQKEKLFF. The CDR3 DNA follows: TGTGCCAGCAGCTTAGGGCGGGACAGGATCCCTCAGAAGGAAAAACTGTTTTTT.